What follows are 9 T cell receptor beta chains derived from one specimen sequenced in a study of blood T cell repertoires in COVID-19. Sequencing used immunoSEQ multiplex PCR; TCRdb keeps in-frame clones, though not all of them. The sample lists approximately 250,000 clones, 88% occurring once. Material: PBMCs or T cells enriched from blood (not recorded which). The origin of the receptors is a woman between 55 and 75 years old in a cohort exposed to, infected with or recovered from COVID-19 (not recorded which).

The CDR3 DNA follows: TGTGCCAGCAGTTTGGCGGGGGGCGGGATGGCCTACGAGCAGTACTTC. Amino acid sequence: CASSLAGGGMAYEQYF. The chain combines TRBV6-2 or TRBV6-3 with TRBJ2-7, with TRBD2 identical over 8 bases. The germline V gene encodes CDR1 MNHEY and CDR2 SVGEGT. This CDR3 region has 16 residues. The ends lost 4 bases at V and 2 bases at J; junction bases unmatched: 10.

The chain uses TRBV5-1 and TRBJ2-1; TRBD1 matches at 7 bases. V was pared by 4 bases and J by 9 bases, with 4 bases of the junction left unmatched. Germline V lookup: CDR1 SGHRS, CDR2 YFSETQ. CDR3 length equals 12 residues. The CDR3 loop is CASSVRGREQFF. The CDR3 DNA follows: TGCGCCAGCAGCGTGAGGGGGCGTGAGCAGTTCTTC.

The chain combines TRBV5-5 with TRBJ2-5, with TRBD2 as a possible D gene (7 bases). The V and J ends lost 4 bases and 1 base respectively, with 17 bases between them. This CDR3 has 16 amino acids. Per the germline V gene, CDR1 is SGHKS and CDR2 is YYEKEE (reference sequence). CDR3 region: CASSRGGLQGQETQYF. The CDR3 DNA sequence: TGTGCCAGCAGCCGGGGAGGGTTACAGGGCCAAGAGACCCAGTACTTC.

The CDR3 DNA sequence: TGTGCCAGCAGCCCAGGGGCCCCCGGGGAGCTGTTTTTT. This encodes CASSPGAPGELFF. The gene calls are TRBV7-2 and TRBJ2-2, with a tentative D call TRBD1 (6 bases). CDR3 size: 13 residues. V lost 5 bases and J lost 6, with 10 bases in between. The germline CDR1 and CDR2 sequences are SGHTA and FQGNSA.

This chain joins TRBV30 and TRBJ1-3; 7 positions match TRBD1. The CDR3 sequence is 16 residues long. Germline trimming cut 2 bases from V and 0 bases from J; bases unmatched to any gene: 7. The V gene's germline CDR1 is GTSNPN and CDR2 SVGIG (reference sequence). The CDR3 is CAWSPPGTVSGNTIYF. The CDR3 nucleotides read TGTGCCTGGAGTCCTCCCGGGACAGTCTCTGGAAACACCATATATTTT.

The rearrangement uses TRBV27 and TRBJ2-1; D remains unclear. With 4 bases removed from V and 4 bases from J, the gap between germline ends came to 17 bases. In germline, CDR1 is MNHEY, CDR2 SMNVEV (reference sequence). The CDR3 covers 16 residues. This CDR3 reads CASSSTRLGNYNEQFF. CDR3 coding DNA: TGTGCCAGCAGTTCTACCCGACTCGGAAATTACAATGAGCAGTTCTTC.

The chain uses TRBV30 and TRBJ2-1; 9 positions agree with TRBD2. Germline-derived CDR1 and CDR2 are GTSNPN and SVGIG (reference sequence). This CDR3 has 14 residues. V shed 8 bases and J 8 bases; nucleotides not matched to a gene: 13. CDR3 in DNA: TGTGCCCTCCTGCGGTCTAGCGGGAAGTATGAGCAGTTCTTC. This gives the protein CALLRSSGKYEQFF.

This clone came up once. The rearrangement joins TRBV5-1 to TRBJ2-3; TRBD2 matches 13 bases. V was clipped by 2 bases and J by 5 bases; unmatched bases: 8. The germline gives CDR1 SGHRS, CDR2 YFSETQ. This CDR3 has 17 residues. CDR3 DNA: TGCGCCAGCAGCTTACTAGCGGGAGGGCCGGGGGAAGATACGCAGTATTTT. Translation gives CASSLLAGGPGEDTQYF. Full variable domain (outside the CDR3, taken from reference TRBV5-1 and TRBJ2-3): KAGVTQTPRYLIKTRGQQVTLSCSPISGHRSVSWYQQTPGQGLQFLFEYFSETQRNKGNFPGRFSGRQFSNSRSEMNVSTLELGDSALYLCASSLLAGGPGEDTQYFGPGTRLTVL.

This clone was detected only once. The V and J genes are TRBV7-2 and TRBJ1-1; D gene unclear. This CDR3 contains 12 residues. The V and J ends lost 6 bases and 5 bases respectively, with 10 bases between them. CDR1 is SGHTA and CDR2 is FQGNSA in the germline V gene. The CDR3 loop is CASSSRRTEAFF. DNA for the CDR3: TGTGCCAGCAGTTCACGGCGGACTGAAGCTTTCTTT.